This TCR beta chain was captured in a study of cytomegalovirus exposure and HLA in healthy donors. Study-wide points: Most likely, a cluster of highly shared sequence variants arose as a sequencing artifact.

The study ran its PCR with 60 Vbeta and 13 Jbeta primers. Libraries were prepared by immunoSEQ multiplex PCR; TCRdb keeps only in-frame clonotypes and omits some of them. Altogether 150,000 to 200,000 clones are present, 75% to 85% being singletons, with the ten largest covering around 1.5%. As to this clone: As yet, its antigen is unknown. At one boundary the junction diverges from the germline segment, which might be a read error.

The germline V gene has CDR1 SGHTA and CDR2 FQGNSA. This CDR3 is 15 amino acids long. The TCR comes from a man aged 18 to 30 in good health and CMV-seronegative. Sequencing used PBMCs. This chain connects TRBV7-2 to TRBJ2-4, with 9 nucleotides matching TRBD2. CDR3 coding DNA: TGTGCCAGCAGTTTAGCGGGAGCAACCAAAAACATTCAGTACTTC. Protein product: CASSLAGATKNIQYF. The whole variable domain, remainder taken from reference TRBV7-2 and TRBJ2-4, is GAGVSQSPSNKVTEKGKDVELRCDPISGHTALYWYRQSLGQGLEFLIYFQGNSAPDKSGLPSDRFSAERTGGSVSTLTIQRTQQEDSAVYLCASSLAGATKNIQYFGAGTRLSVL.